This note documents a single TCR beta chain sequence. This record belongs to a study of blood T cell repertoires in COVID-19. As for the study in general: The samples span acute and convalescent COVID-19 from the United States, Italy and Spain. PBMCs, B-cell-depleted T cells, or T cells were the source of the cDNA or gDNA that made up the material.

The method was immunoSEQ multiplex PCR; TCRdb's version includes in-frame clones alone and lacks a portion of them. This table has about 160,000 clones, roughly 91% appearing once. CDR1 and CDR2 (germline): SGDLS, YYNGEE. The CDR3 has 14 residues. With 4 bases removed from V and 1 base from J, the gap between germline ends came to 12 bases. The chain is built from TRBV9 and TRBJ2-7; tentatively, D is TRBD1 (5 bases). Input material: peripheral blood. The TCR comes from a woman aged 45-65 years with acute or convalescent COVID-19. CDR3 DNA: TGTGCCAGCAGCCTGCGACAGTTTTCCTACGAGCAGTACTTC. Encoded protein: CASSLRQFSYEQYF.